Listed below are T cell receptor beta chains from one sample, sequenced in a study of CD8+ T cells in alopecia areata. Data came from immunoSEQ multiplex PCR; TCRdb stores just in-frame clones and leaves some out. There are more than 200,000 clones in the sample; about 40% occur only once, and about 2.6% lies in the top ten. The material sequenced was CD4+ T cells sorted from blood, taken at approximately week 37, from a patient treated with tofacitinib. The receptors stem from a human donor with alopecia areata. CDR3s include the opening cysteine and the closing phenylalanine or tryptophan. Each record gives: D gene, V gene, J gene, clone size, CDR3 DNA, CDR3 protein. A D gene is named only where the DNA matches it firmly. Only some rows state a clone size, as once, few, many or a class for expanded clones.

d_gene: TRBD2
v_gene: TRBV7-3
j_gene: TRBJ2-1
abundance: .
CDR3nt: TGTGCCAGCGCCCCCGTCCTAGCGGGAGGTCGCCATGAGCAGTTCTTC
CDR3aa: CASAPVLAGGRHEQFF

d_gene: TRBD2
v_gene: TRBV10-3
j_gene: TRBJ2-7
abundance: .
CDR3nt: TGTGCCATCTCCGGACTAGCGGGGGACTACGAGCAGTACTTC
CDR3aa: CAISGLAGDYEQYF

d_gene: TRBD1
v_gene: TRBV6-1
j_gene: TRBJ2-7
abundance: .
CDR3nt: TGTGCCAGCAGGCCGGGACAGGTGTACGAGCAGTACTTC
CDR3aa: CASRPGQVYEQYF

d_gene: TRBD1
v_gene: TRBV6-5
j_gene: TRBJ2-1
abundance: .
CDR3nt: TGTGCCAGCAGAGGCAGGGGGCATGAGCAGTTCTTC
CDR3aa: CASRGRGHEQFF

d_gene: .
v_gene: TRBV18
j_gene: TRBJ2-7
abundance: few
CDR3nt: TGTGCCAGCTCACCACTGAGTTTTCTCCAGGGCTCCTACGAGCAGTACTTC
CDR3aa: CASSPLSFLQGSYEQYF

d_gene: .
v_gene: TRBV29-1
j_gene: TRBJ1-4
abundance: .
CDR3nt: TGCAGCGTTGGGGACACCGAAAAACTGTTTTTT
CDR3aa: CSVGDTEKLFF

d_gene: .
v_gene: TRBV28
j_gene: TRBJ1-1
abundance: .
CDR3nt: TGTGCCAGCAGCTCATTTGGGAATAAAGCTTTCTTT
CDR3aa: CASSSFGNKAFF

d_gene: .
v_gene: TRBV30
j_gene: TRBJ1-1
abundance: many
CDR3nt: TGTGCCTGGAGAGGTGGGCTTACGATGAACACTGAAGCTTTCTTT
CDR3aa: CAWRGGLTMNTEAFF

d_gene: .
v_gene: TRBV27
j_gene: TRBJ2-6
abundance: .
CDR3nt: TGTGCCAGCAGTAAGGGGGCCAACGTCCTGACTTTC
CDR3aa: CASSKGANVLTF

d_gene: TRBD1
v_gene: TRBV5-1
j_gene: TRBJ2-1
abundance: .
CDR3nt: TGCGCCAGCAGCAGGGACAGGGCGGTGAATGAGCAGTTCTTC
CDR3aa: CASSRDRAVNEQFF

d_gene: TRBD1
v_gene: TRBV9
j_gene: TRBJ2-1
abundance: few
CDR3nt: TGTGCCAGCAGCTTCGACCCCGGGACAGGGGTCAATGAGCAGTTCTTC
CDR3aa: CASSFDPGTGVNEQFF

d_gene: .
v_gene: TRBV7-6
j_gene: TRBJ2-3
abundance: .
CDR3nt: TGTGCCAGCAGCTTAGCGGGGGACACAGATACGCAGTATTTT
CDR3aa: CASSLAGDTDTQYF

d_gene: .
v_gene: TRBV2
j_gene: TRBJ2-1
abundance: .
CDR3nt: TGTGCCAGCAGTCGGGACTCGTTAAGCGAGCAGTTCTTC
CDR3aa: CASSRDSLSEQFF

d_gene: .
v_gene: TRBV18
j_gene: TRBJ2-5
abundance: .
CDR3nt: TGTGCCAGCTCACCAGGGCAGCAAGAGACCCAGTACTTC
CDR3aa: CASSPGQQETQYF

d_gene: .
v_gene: TRBV29-1
j_gene: TRBJ2-3
abundance: few
CDR3nt: TGCAGCGTTCCCAGAGGAGATACGCAGTATTTT
CDR3aa: CSVPRGDTQYF

d_gene: .
v_gene: TRBV7-2
j_gene: TRBJ2-5
abundance: .
CDR3nt: TGTGCCAGCAGCTTCAGGGCAGAGACCCAGTACTTC
CDR3aa: CASSFRAETQYF

d_gene: .
v_gene: TRBV2
j_gene: TRBJ1-2
abundance: .
CDR3nt: TGTGCCAGCAACCGGGGGCTGTATGGCTACACCTTC
CDR3aa: CASNRGLYGYTF